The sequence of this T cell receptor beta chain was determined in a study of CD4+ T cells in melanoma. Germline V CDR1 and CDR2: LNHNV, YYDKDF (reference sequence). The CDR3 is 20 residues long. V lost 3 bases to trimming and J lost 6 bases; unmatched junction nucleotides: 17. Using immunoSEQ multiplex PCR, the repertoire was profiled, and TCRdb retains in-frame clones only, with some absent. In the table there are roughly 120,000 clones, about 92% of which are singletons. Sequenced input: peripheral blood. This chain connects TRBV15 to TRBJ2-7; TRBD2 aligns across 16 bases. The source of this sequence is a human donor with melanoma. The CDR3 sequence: CATSRGLGTSGRARLGEQYF. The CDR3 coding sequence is TGTGCCACCAGCAGGGGCCTCGGGACTAGCGGGAGGGCCAGGTTGGGCGAGCAGTACTTC.